This T cell receptor (beta chain) was retrieved from a study of blood T cells in healthy people across ages. Regarding the study as a whole: Nothing was known about donor CMV status, and this possibly confounded expanded clonotype changes.

A second PCR of 7 to 11 cycles used a sample-barcoded 5' primer and a J-beta primer mix. Each cDNA molecule was tagged by a template-switch adaptor with 12 random nucleotides. Using its own MiXCR run on the 5' RACE reads, TCRdb lists one record per CDR3 protein. The data contain about 650,000 distinct CDR3 sequences, approximately 31% of them singletons. With regard to this clonotype: Its target is not known. A read error may produce the germline difference seen at one junction end.

CDR3 size: 15 residues. Sequencing input: blood. The chain is built from TRBV12-3 or TRBV12-4 and TRBJ2-3; D might be TRBD2 (5 bases). This receptor was obtained from a woman aged 80 or over in good health. CDR3 residues: CASSLGGVGTDAQYF. The CDR3 DNA sequence: TGTGCCAGCAGTTTAGGGGGAGTGGGCACAGATGCGCAGTATTTT.